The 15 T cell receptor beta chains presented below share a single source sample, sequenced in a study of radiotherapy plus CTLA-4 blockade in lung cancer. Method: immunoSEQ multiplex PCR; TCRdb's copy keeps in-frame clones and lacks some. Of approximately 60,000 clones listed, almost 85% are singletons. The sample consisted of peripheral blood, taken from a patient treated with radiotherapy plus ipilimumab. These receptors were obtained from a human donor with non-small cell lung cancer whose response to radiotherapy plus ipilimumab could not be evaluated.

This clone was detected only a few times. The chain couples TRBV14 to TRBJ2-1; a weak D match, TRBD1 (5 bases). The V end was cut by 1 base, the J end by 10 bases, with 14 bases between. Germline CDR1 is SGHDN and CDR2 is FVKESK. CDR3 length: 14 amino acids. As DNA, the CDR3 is TGTGCCAGCAGCCAAGTTGGGAAAGGGGCCGAGCAGTTCTTC. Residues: CASSQVGKGAEQFF.

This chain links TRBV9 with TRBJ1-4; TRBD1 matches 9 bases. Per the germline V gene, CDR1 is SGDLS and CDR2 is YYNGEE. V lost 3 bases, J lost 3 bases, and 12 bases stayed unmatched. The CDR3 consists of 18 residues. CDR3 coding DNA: TGTGCCAGCAGCGAGGGACAGGGATGGTGGGACCCTAATGAAAAACTGTTTTTT. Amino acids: CASSEGQGWWDPNEKLFF.

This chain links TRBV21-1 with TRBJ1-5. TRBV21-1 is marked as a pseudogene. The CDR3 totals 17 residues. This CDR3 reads CASSKGRQRNSNQPQHF. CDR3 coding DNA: TGTGCCAGCAGCAAAGGGCGGCAGAGAAATAGCAATCAGCCCCAGCATTTT.

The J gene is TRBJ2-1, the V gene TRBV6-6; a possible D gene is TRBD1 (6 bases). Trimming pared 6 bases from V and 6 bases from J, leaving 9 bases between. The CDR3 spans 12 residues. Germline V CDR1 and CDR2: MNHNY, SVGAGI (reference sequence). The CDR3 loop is CASRDSGNEQFF. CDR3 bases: TGTGCCAGCAGGGACAGCGGCAATGAGCAGTTCTTC.

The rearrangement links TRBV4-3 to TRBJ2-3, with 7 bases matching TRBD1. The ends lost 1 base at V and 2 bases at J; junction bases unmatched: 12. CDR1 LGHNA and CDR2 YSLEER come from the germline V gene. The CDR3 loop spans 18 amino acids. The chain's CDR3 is CASSQALFGTDLTDTQYF. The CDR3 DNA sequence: TGCGCCAGCAGCCAAGCCTTATTCGGGACAGACCTCACAGATACGCAGTATTTT.

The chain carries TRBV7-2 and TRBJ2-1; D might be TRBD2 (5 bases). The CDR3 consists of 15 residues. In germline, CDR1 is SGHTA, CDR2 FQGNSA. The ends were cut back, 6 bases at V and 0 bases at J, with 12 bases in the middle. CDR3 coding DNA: TGTGCCAGCAGGGGTAGCGCTGACTCCTACAATGAGCAGTTCTTC. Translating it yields CASRGSADSYNEQFF.

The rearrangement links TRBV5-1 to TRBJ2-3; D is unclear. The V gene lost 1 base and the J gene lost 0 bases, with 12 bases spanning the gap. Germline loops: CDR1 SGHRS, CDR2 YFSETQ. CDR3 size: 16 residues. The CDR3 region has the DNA TGCGCCAGCAGCTTGACGTCGAGGCGGAGCACAGATACGCAGTATTTT. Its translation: CASSLTSRRSTDTQYF.

The CDR3 DNA reads as TGTGCCAGCAGCCAGGGATTAGGACAGGCGAACACTGAAGCTTTCTTT. Its translation is CASSQGLGQANTEAFF. The V gene is TRBV14, the J gene TRBJ1-1, with 7 bases matching TRBD1. Losses at the gene ends were 3 bases for V and 1 base for J; bases not matched to a gene: 8. The CDR3 length is 16 residues. Per the germline V gene, CDR1 is SGHDN and CDR2 is FVKESK.

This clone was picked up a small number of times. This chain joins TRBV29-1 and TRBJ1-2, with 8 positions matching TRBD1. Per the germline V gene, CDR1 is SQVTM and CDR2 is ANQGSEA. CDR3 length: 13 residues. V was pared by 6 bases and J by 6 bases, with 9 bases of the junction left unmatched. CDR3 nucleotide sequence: TGCAGCGTAATGCCTCAGGGGGCAAATGGCTACACCTTC. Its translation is CSVMPQGANGYTF. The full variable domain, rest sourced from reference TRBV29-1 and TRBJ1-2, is SAVISQKPSRDICQRGTSLTIQCQVDSQVTMMFWYRQQPGQSLTLIATANQGSEATYESGFVIDKFPISRPNLTFSTLTVSNMSPEDSSIYLCSVMPQGANGYTFGSGTRLTVV.

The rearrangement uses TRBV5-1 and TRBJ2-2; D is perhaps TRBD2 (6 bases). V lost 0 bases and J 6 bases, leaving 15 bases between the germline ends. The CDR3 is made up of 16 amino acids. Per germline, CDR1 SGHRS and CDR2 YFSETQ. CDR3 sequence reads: CASSLGPTSNAGELFF. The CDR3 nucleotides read TGCGCCAGCAGCTTGGGGCCGACTAGTAACGCCGGGGAGCTGTTTTTT.

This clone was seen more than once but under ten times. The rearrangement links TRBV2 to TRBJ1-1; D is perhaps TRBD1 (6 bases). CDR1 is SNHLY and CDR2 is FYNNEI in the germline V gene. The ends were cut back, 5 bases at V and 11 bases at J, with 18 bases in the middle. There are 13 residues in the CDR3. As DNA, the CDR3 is TGTGCCAGCAGTTTTGGTTGGACAGAATCGGCTTTCTTT. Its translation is CASSFGWTESAFF.

CDR3 sequence (DNA): TGCGCCAGCAGCCAAGGACTAGCGGGGGGTCATAGCTCCTACAATGAGCAGTTCTTC. The encoded protein is CASSQGLAGGHSSYNEQFF. The V gene is TRBV4-1, the J gene TRBJ2-1, with TRBD2 identical over 13 bases. Germline V gene sequence: CDR1 MGHRA, CDR2 YSYEKL. This CDR3 spans 19 amino acids. J was trimmed by 0 bases and V by 1 base; bases with no gene match: 6.

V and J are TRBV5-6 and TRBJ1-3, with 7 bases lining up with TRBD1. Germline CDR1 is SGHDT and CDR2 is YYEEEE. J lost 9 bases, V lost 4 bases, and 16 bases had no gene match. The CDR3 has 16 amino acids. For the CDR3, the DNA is TGTGCCAGCAGCCCTACTAACAGGGGCGTAGGGGGCACCATATATTTT. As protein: CASSPTNRGVGGTIYF.

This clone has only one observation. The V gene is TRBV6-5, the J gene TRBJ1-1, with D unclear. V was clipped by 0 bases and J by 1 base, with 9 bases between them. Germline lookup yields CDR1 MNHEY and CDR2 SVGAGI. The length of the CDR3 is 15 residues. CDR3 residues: CASSYSSPGNTEAFF. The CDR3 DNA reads TGTGCCAGCAGTTACTCTTCACCGGGGAACACTGAAGCTTTCTTT.

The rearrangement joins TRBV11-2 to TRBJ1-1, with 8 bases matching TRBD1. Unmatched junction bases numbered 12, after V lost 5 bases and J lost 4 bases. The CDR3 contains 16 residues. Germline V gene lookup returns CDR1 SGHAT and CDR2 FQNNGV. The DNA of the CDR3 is TGTGCCAGCAGCCGTGGGACAGGCGTCGAAGGCACTGAAGCTTTCTTT. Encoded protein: CASSRGTGVEGTEAFF.